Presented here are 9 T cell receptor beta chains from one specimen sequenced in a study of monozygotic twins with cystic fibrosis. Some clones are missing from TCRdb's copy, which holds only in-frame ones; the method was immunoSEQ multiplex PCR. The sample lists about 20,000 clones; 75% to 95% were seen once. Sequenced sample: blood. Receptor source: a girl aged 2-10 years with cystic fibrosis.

CDR3 residues: CASRARGPPGTEAFF. In nucleotides, the CDR3 is TGTGCCAGCAGGGCCAGGGGGCCGCCGGGCACTGAAGCTTTCTTT. The chain links TRBV2 to TRBJ1-1; 8 bases map to TRBD1. Germline trimming cut 6 bases from V and 4 bases from J; bases unmatched to any gene: 10. Germline CDR1 SNHLY, CDR2 FYNNEI. This CDR3 region has 15 residues.

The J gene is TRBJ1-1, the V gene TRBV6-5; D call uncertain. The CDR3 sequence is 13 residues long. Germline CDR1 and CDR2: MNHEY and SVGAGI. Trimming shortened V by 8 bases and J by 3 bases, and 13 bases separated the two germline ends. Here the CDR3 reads CASSKRTDTEAFF. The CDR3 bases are TGTGCCAGCTCGAAGCGGACGGACACTGAAGCTTTCTTT.

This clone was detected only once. This chain's CDR3 is CAVEGTSGGHNEQFF. In DNA form, the CDR3 reads TGTGCCGTGGAGGGGACTAGCGGGGGCCACAATGAGCAGTTCTTC. V usage is TRBV19 and J usage is TRBJ2-1; 14 nucleotides match TRBD2. Germline V gives CDR1 LNHDA, CDR2 SQIVND (reference sequence). V was clipped by 11 bases and J by 5 bases; unmatched bases: 8. CDR3 length equals 15 residues.

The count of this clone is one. Written as DNA, the CDR3 is TGTGCCAGTAGCCAACAGGGGAGATACACTGAAGCTTTCTTT. Translating gives CASSQQGRYTEAFF. V is TRBV19 and J is TRBJ1-1; 7 positions match TRBD1. The CDR3 spans 14 residues. The V gene's germline CDR1 is LNHDA and CDR2 SQIVND (reference sequence). V lost 6 bases, J lost 3 bases, and 7 bases stayed unmatched.

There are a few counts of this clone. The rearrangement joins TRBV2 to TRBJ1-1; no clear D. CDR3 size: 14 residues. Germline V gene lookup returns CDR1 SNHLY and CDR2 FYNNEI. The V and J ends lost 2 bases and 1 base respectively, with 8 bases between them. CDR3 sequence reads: CASSELGPNTEAFF. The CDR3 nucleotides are TGTGCCAGCAGTGAACTAGGACCGAACACTGAAGCTTTCTTT.

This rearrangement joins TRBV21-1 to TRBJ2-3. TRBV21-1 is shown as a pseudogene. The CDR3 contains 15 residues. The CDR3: CASSTRGTPRDTQYF. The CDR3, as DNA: TGTGCCAGCAGCACGAGAGGGACCCCCAGAGATACGCAGTATTTT.

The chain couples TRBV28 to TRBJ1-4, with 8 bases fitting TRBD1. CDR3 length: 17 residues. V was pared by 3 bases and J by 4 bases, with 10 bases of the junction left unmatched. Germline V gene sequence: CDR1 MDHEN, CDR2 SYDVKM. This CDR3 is CASSFSYYRGDNEKLFF. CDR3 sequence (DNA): TGTGCCAGCAGTTTTTCTTATTACAGGGGGGATAATGAAAAACTGTTTTTT.

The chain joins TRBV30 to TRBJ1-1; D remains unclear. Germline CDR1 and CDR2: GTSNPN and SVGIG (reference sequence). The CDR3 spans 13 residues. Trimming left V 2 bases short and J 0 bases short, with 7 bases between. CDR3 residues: CAWSTPMNTEAFF. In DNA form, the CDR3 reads TGTGCCTGGAGTACACCCATGAACACTGAAGCTTTCTTT. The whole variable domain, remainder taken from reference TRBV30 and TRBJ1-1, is SQTIHQWPATLVQPVGSPLSLECTVEGTSNPNLYWYRQAAGRGLQLLFYSVGIGQISSEVPQNLSASRPQDRQFILSSKKLLLSDSGFYLCAWSTPMNTEAFFGQGTRLTVV.

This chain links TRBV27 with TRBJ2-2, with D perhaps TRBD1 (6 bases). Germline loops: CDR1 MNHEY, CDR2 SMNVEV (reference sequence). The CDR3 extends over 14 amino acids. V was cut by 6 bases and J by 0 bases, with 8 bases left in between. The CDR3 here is CASSQGTNTGELFF. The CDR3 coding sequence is TGTGCCAGCAGCCAGGGGACGAACACCGGGGAGCTGTTTTTT.